One and the same sample provided the 7 T cell receptor beta chains below, sequenced in a study of shared clonotypes between healthy human individuals. Assay used: immunoSEQ multiplex PCR; TCRdb lists only in-frame clones, some missing. The data contain about a million clones, about 80% of them seen just once; the ten biggest clones take up more than 0.85%. Sequencing was carried out using memory CD4+ T cells from PBMCs. Subset in this sample: CD45RA-negative fraction. The source of these receptors is a man younger than 30 in good health. Some clones in this sample may be carry-over from other donors' samples.

The chain joins TRBV5-4 to TRBJ1-3; no clear D gene. CDR3 length: 13 amino acids. The germline CDR1 and CDR2 sequences are SGHNT and YYREEE (reference sequence). V shed 4 bases and J shed 3 bases, with 8 bases lying between them. CDR3 DNA: TGTGCCAGCAGCGTTACGAGTGGAAACACCATATATTTT. Residues: CASSVTSGNTIYF.

The chain combines TRBV5-3 with TRBJ2-7; D not certain. TRBV5-3 is an open reading frame, and its role is uncertain. V was cut by 0 bases and J by 13 bases, with 5 bases left in between. CDR3 size: 9 residues. The CDR3 protein is CARSLVPYF. The CDR3, as DNA: TGTGCCAGAAGCTTGGTACCTTACTTC.

The rearrangement uses TRBV30 and TRBJ2-1, with TRBD2 matching 7 bases. The V and J ends lost 5 bases and 7 bases, in that order; junction bases with no gene match: 8. Germline lookup yields CDR1 GTSNPN and CDR2 SVGIG (reference sequence). The CDR3 runs to 13 residues. Here the CDR3 DNA reads TGTGCCTGGGGCGGGAGACGGGGGAATGAGCAGTTCTTC. Translated: CAWGGRRGNEQFF.

A word on this clone: Other DNA sequences of this sample code for an identical CDR3. This chain joins TRBV30 and TRBJ1-5, with D possibly TRBD1 on 6 matching bases. Trimming removed 0 bases at V and 6 bases at J, with 9 bases between. The CDR3 is 13 residues long. Germline V CDR1 and CDR2: GTSNPN, SVGIG (reference sequence). The CDR3 DNA reads as TGTGCCTGGAGTGTACAGGGTGGTCAGCCCCAGCATTTT. This gives the protein CAWSVQGGQPQHF.

This chain links TRBV9 with TRBJ2-2, with 10 bases that match TRBD2. With 0 bases clipped from V and 3 bases from J, the junction kept 2 bases outside the gene matches. CDR3 length: 16 amino acids. From germline, CDR1 is SGDLS and CDR2 YYNGEE. This chain's CDR3 is CASSVGTSGYTGELFF. DNA of the CDR3: TGTGCCAGCAGCGTAGGGACTAGCGGCTACACCGGGGAGCTGTTTTTT.

DNA of the CDR3: TGTGCCAGCAGCGGTAGGGGCTACGAGCAGTACTTC. This translates into CASSGRGYEQYF. V gene TRBV28 combines with J gene TRBJ2-7; the D gene is possibly TRBD1 (5 bases). Germline V CDR1 and CDR2: MDHEN, SYDVKM. The CDR3 spans 12 residues. V gave up 6 bases and J gave up 3 bases, with 9 bases separating them.

The genes are TRBV13 and TRBJ2-5; 12 bases align to TRBD2. CDR1 and CDR2 (germline): PRHDT, FYEKMQ (reference sequence). The CDR3 runs to 15 residues. V was clipped by 5 bases and J by 5 bases; unmatched bases: 6. The CDR3 bases are TGTGCCAGCAGCCTCCGACTAGCGGGAGCGGAGACCCAGTACTTC. Translated, it gives CASSLRLAGAETQYF.